The 23 T cell receptor beta chains below all came from one sample that was sequenced in a study of glioma-infiltrating T cells. Using RNA template, CDR3s of TCR alpha and beta were amplified with iRepertoire arm-PCR. TCRdb recomputed calls from the multiplex PCR reads with MiXCR, one row per CDR3 protein. The sample includes 3,000 to 3,500 distinct CDR3 sequences, approximately 86% of them seen just once. Sequenced sample: glioma tissue, nonneoplastic brain tissue, or PBMCs (not recorded which). The receptors derive from a human donor with low-grade glioma or glioblastoma, undergoing nonglioma brain surgery, or in good health (not recorded which).

Concerning this clonotype: Because this beta chain is a stray read in a library intended to capture alpha chains, its abundance should not be given much weight. V and J are TRBV27 and TRBJ1-5; 10 bases match TRBD1. Germline-derived CDR1 and CDR2 are MNHEY and SMNVEV (reference sequence). The CDR3 is made up of 14 amino acids. J was trimmed by 7 bases and V by 10 bases; bases with no gene match: 10. Here the CDR3 reads CATNGQGGTQPQHF. CDR3 in DNA: TGTGCCACCAACGGACAGGGGGGTACCCAGCCCCAGCATTTT.

About this clonotype: This beta chain slipped into a library made for alpha chains as a stray read, so its size is not meaningful. V usage is TRBV6-5 and J usage is TRBJ1-5; D is unresolved. Germline CDR1 reads MNHEY; CDR2 reads SVGAGI. V dropped 7 bases and J dropped 5 bases, with 15 bases sitting between them. The CDR3 sequence is 14 residues long. CDR3 DNA sequence: TGTGCCAGCATTCCGGGAAACAGATATCAGCCCCAGCATTTT. This translates into CASIPGNRYQPQHF.

By its share, this clonotype is large. This beta chain turned up in a library designed for alpha chains; as an off-target read, its abundance says little. V and J are TRBV20-1 and TRBJ2-7; D possibly corresponds to TRBD2 (6 bases). Trimming stripped 6 bases from V and 6 bases from J, with 15 bases between. This CDR3 has 12 amino acids. CDR1 is DFQATT, CDR2 SNEGSKA, per germline (reference sequence). Here the CDR3 reads CSALEGLSEQYF. CDR3 bases: TGCAGTGCGCTGGAGGGCCTGAGCGAGCAGTACTTC.

This clonotype was counted once. The library was built for alpha chains, so this beta chain is an off-target read and its size means little. The chain uses TRBV27 and TRBJ2-1, with a possible D match to TRBD2 (6 bases). Germline CDR1 reads MNHEY; CDR2 reads SMNVEV (reference sequence). There are 13 residues in the CDR3. Trimming removed 4 bases from V and 6 bases from J, with 10 bases in between. CDR3 sequence: CASSSRRGNEQFF. CDR3 bases: TGTGCCAGCAGTTCCCGGCGGGGCAATGAGCAGTTCTTC.

On this clonotype itself: For a library built for alpha chains, this beta chain is a stray read; little rests on its size. V gene TRBV20-1 combines with J gene TRBJ2-1, with TRBD2 matching over 9 bases. Germline assignment: CDR1 DFQATT and CDR2 SNEGSKA (reference sequence). CDR3 size: 14 residues. V shed 1 base, J shed 4 bases, and the junction held 2 bases outside the gene matches. The CDR3 DNA reads TGCAGTGCTAGAGCTCTAGCGGGATACAATGAGCAGTTCTTC. As protein: CSARALAGYNEQFF.

As to this clonotype: This beta chain lies outside the target of a library built for alpha chains; its clone size means little. The chain joins TRBV18 to TRBJ2-7; no definite D call. The CDR3 length is 14 residues. CDR1 KGHSH and CDR2 LQKENI come from the germline V gene. The V end was cut by 2 bases, the J end by 4 bases, with 12 bases between. CDR3 amino acids: CASSPSAGIYEQYF. The CDR3 DNA sequence: TGTGCCAGCTCACCATCGGCAGGCATATACGAGCAGTACTTC.

There are a few counts of this clonotype. Being off target in a library aimed at alpha chains, this beta chain has a size of little meaning. The J gene is TRBJ2-1, the V gene TRBV28; perhaps TRBD1 as D (5 bases). The CDR3 extends over 16 amino acids. Trimming removed 5 bases at V and 0 bases at J, with 14 bases between. The germline V gene encodes CDR1 MDHEN and CDR2 SYDVKM. The DNA of the CDR3 is TGTGCCAGCAGTCTGGGGCTATCAAGCTCCTACAATGAGCAGTTCTTC. This sequence encodes CASSLGLSSSYNEQFF.

With regard to this clonotype: This beta chain represents an off-target read in a library built for alpha chains; its size is of limited meaning. The V gene is TRBV11-2, the J gene TRBJ2-1; 9 bases fit TRBD2. The CDR3 sequence is 14 residues long. CDR1 is SGHAT, CDR2 FQNNGV, per germline. V was pared by 1 base and J by 9 bases, with 4 bases of the junction left unmatched. CDR3 DNA sequence: TGTGCCAGCAGCTTAGGGCTAGCGGGGCTTGAGCAGTTCTTC. Protein sequence: CASSLGLAGLEQFF.

A note on this clonotype: Little can be read into the size of this beta chain, an off-target read in a library designed for alpha chains. The chain has TRBV20-1 and TRBJ1-2, with D possibly TRBD1 on 5 matching bases. CDR3 size: 13 residues. Germline-derived CDR1 and CDR2 are DFQATT and SNEGSKA (reference sequence). With 1 base removed from V and 6 bases from J, the gap between germline ends came to 12 bases. CDR3 amino acids: CSARVLGDHGYTF. The CDR3 DNA sequence: TGCAGTGCTAGAGTGTTAGGGGATCATGGCTACACCTTC.

A word on this clonotype: A library prepared for alpha chains yielded this beta chain as an off-target read; its size is of little meaning. This chain connects TRBV20-1 to TRBJ2-3; 9 bases agree with TRBD2. Trimming removed 5 bases from V and 0 bases from J; junction bases left unmatched: 3. The germline V gene has CDR1 DFQATT and CDR2 SNEGSKA (reference sequence). CDR3 length: 14 amino acids. The CDR3 DNA reads TGCAGTGCTCCTAGCGGGAAGAGCACAGATACGCAGTATTTT. Protein sequence: CSAPSGKSTDTQYF.

On this clonotype itself: Found in a library prepared for alpha chains, this beta chain is an off-target read, and its abundance has little meaning. The J gene is TRBJ2-1, the V gene TRBV27; D might be TRBD2 (5 bases). Deletions cut 0 bases from V and 8 bases from J, with 8 bases between. Germline assignment: CDR1 MNHEY and CDR2 SMNVEV (reference sequence). The CDR3 runs to 13 residues. For the CDR3, the DNA is TGTGCCAGCAGTTTATCTAGAGGGCATGAGCAGTTCTTC. This sequence encodes CASSLSRGHEQFF.

Concerning this clonotype: This beta chain is a stray read from a library made for alpha chains; its abundance is not meaningful. The V gene is TRBV6-1, the J gene TRBJ1-2; perhaps TRBD1 as D (5 bases). V was shortened by 7 bases and J by 3 bases, with 9 bases between the two germline ends. CDR3 length: 12 residues. From germline, CDR1 is MNHNS and CDR2 SASEGT. CDR3 DNA sequence: TGTGCCAGCATGGGGGTCGACTATGGCTACACCTTC. Translation gives CASMGVDYGYTF.

This clonotype has a single count. With the library built for alpha chains, this beta chain is off target and its frequency is not meaningful. This chain connects TRBV19 to TRBJ1-5, with TRBD1 identical over 9 bases. This CDR3 comprises 13 residues. V lost 7 bases to trimming and J lost 5 bases; unmatched junction nucleotides: 3. Germline CDR1 LNHDA, CDR2 SQIVND (reference sequence). The CDR3 region is CASKRDRDQPQHF. The CDR3 coding sequence is TGTGCCAGTAAACGGGACAGGGATCAGCCCCAGCATTTT. Variable domain in full (rest from reference TRBV19 and TRBJ1-5): DGGITQSPKYLFRKEGQNVTLSCEQNLNHDAMYWYRQDPGQGLRLIYYSQIVNDFQKGDIAEGYSVSREKKESFPLTVTSAQKNPTAFYLCASKRDRDQPQHFGDGTRLSIL.

Of note for this clonotype: With the library built for alpha chains, this beta chain is off target and its frequency is not meaningful. V and J are TRBV3-1 and TRBJ1-1; 7 bases are a match to TRBD1. Per germline, CDR1 LGHDT and CDR2 YNNKEL (reference sequence). CDR3 size: 14 residues. Trimming removed 8 bases from V and 7 bases from J; junction bases left unmatched: 13. The DNA for the CDR3 is TGTGCCAGCGGAAAGGGGACAGATATACTTGAAGCTTTCTTT. Translation gives CASGKGTDILEAFF.

Remarks on this clonotype: This beta chain turned up in a library designed for alpha chains; as an off-target read, its abundance says little. V usage is TRBV20-1 and J usage is TRBJ2-7; D might be TRBD1 or TRBD2, each matching 5 bases. The CDR3 runs 13 residues. Germline V CDR1 and CDR2: DFQATT, SNEGSKA (reference sequence). Trimming removed 4 bases at V and 3 bases at J, with 13 bases between. The CDR3, as DNA: TGCAGTGCTACCCCGCAGGGACGCTACGAGCAGTACTTC. As protein: CSATPQGRYEQYF.

To note about this clonotype: As an off-target read in a library built for alpha chains, this beta chain has a frequency of little significance. The rearrangement uses TRBV7-2 and TRBJ2-7; tentative D call: TRBD2 (6 bases). CDR1 and CDR2 (germline): SGHTA, FQGNSA. Trimming cost V 5 bases and J 6 bases, with 14 bases left between them. This CDR3 contains 13 residues. CDR3 coding DNA: TGTGCCAGCAGCGATAGCGGTAAAAGCGAGCAGTACTTC. Its translation: CASSDSGKSEQYF.

On this clonotype itself: The library was prepared for alpha chains; this beta chain is a stray read, so its frequency means little. The chain uses TRBV24-1 and TRBJ2-3; 10 nucleotides align to TRBD1. The junction had 4 bases not matched to a gene; V was cut back by 8 bases and J by 3 bases. The CDR3 spans 14 residues. Germline V gene data show CDR1 as KGHDR and CDR2 as SFDVKD. The CDR3 reads CATTSGQGTDTQYF. As DNA, the CDR3 is TGTGCCACCACCTCGGGACAGGGGACAGATACGCAGTATTTT.

Remarks on this clonotype: This beta chain is an off-target read within a library intended for alpha chains, so its frequency means little. The chain couples TRBV12-3 or TRBV12-4 to TRBJ2-7, with 7 bases identical to TRBD1. The CDR3 extends over 13 amino acids. The ends lost 6 bases at V and 2 bases at J; junction bases unmatched: 4. CDR3 nucleotides: TGTGCCAGCAGACAGGGGAGTGCCTACGAGCAGTACTTC. Translated: CASRQGSAYEQYF.

Note on this clonotype: This beta chain is an unintended read in a library built for alpha chains; its size means little. CDR3 sequence: CAIFYDYGYTF. CDR3 sequence (DNA): TGTGCTATCTTCTATGACTATGGCTACACCTTC. The chain combines TRBV2 with TRBJ1-2; D is ambiguous. Germline values: CDR1 SNHLY, CDR2 FYNNEI. The CDR3 length is 11 residues.

As regards this clonotype: Because the library targeted alpha chains, this beta chain is an off-target read whose size means little. The chain employs TRBV6-2 or TRBV6-3 and TRBJ2-5; D ambiguous. Per the germline V gene, CDR1 is MNHEY and CDR2 is SVGEGT. The CDR3 contains 12 residues. With 11 bases removed from V and 4 bases from J, the gap between germline ends came to 14 bases. DNA of the CDR3: TGTGCCGTGTACGGGTGGGTAGAGACCCAGTACTTC. This sequence encodes CAVYGWVETQYF.

In the case of this clonotype: This beta chain turned up in a library designed for alpha chains; as an off-target read, its abundance says little. The gene calls are TRBV20-1 and TRBJ1-5, with unresolved D. Trimming took off 3 bases at V and 3 bases at J, with 15 bases between the two ends. Germline V CDR1 and CDR2: DFQATT, SNEGSKA (reference sequence). CDR3 length: 15 amino acids. The CDR3 protein is CSARAETLINQPQHF. The CDR3 nucleotides read TGCAGTGCTAGGGCAGAGACTTTAATCAATCAGCCCCAGCATTTT.

On this clonotype itself: This beta chain is off target for a library built for alpha chains, so its abundance means little. The rearrangement uses TRBV6-5 and TRBJ2-1, with a weak D call TRBD1 (6 bases). V lost 4 bases and J lost 10, with 11 bases in between. Looked up from germline, CDR1 is MNHEY and CDR2 is SVGAGI. This CDR3 is built from 12 residues. As DNA, the CDR3 is TGTGCCAGCAGTTTTGCGAGGGGGGAGCAGTTCTTC. This encodes CASSFARGEQFF.

Regarding this clonotype: This beta chain is an unintended read in a library built for alpha chains; its size means little. The V and J genes are TRBV20-1 and TRBJ2-1, with 7 bases matching TRBD2. From germline, CDR1 is DFQATT and CDR2 SNEGSKA (reference sequence). The CDR3 is 14 amino acids. The CDR3 region is CTLKTSRTYNEQFF. CDR3 bases: TGCACCCTAAAGACTAGCCGAACCTACAATGAGCAGTTCTTC.